This T cell receptor beta chain is from a study of blood T cell repertoires in COVID-19. As for the study in general: Collection of acute and convalescent COVID-19 samples took place in the United States, Italy and Spain.

Original processing methods: Researchers report that nucleated cell counts were estimated from reference gene primer amplification. Sequenced by immunoSEQ multiplex PCR; TCRdb stores in-frame clones only, minus some. D and trimming come from the DNA, and the V and J calls and clone size come from that table. The table includes under 250,000 clones, approximately 84% detected once. Sequencing input: peripheral blood. This clonotype originated in a man over 45 with acute or convalescent COVID-19.

The CDR3 sequence: CASSQGFSGNTIYF. The CDR3 nucleotides are TGTGCCAGCTCACAGGGATTCTCCGGAAACACCATATATTTT. The chain carries TRBV11-2 and TRBJ1-3; tentatively, D is TRBD1 (6 bases). V dropped 8 bases and J dropped 4 bases, with 15 bases sitting between them. Germline V gene data show CDR1 as SGHAT and CDR2 as FQNNGV. The CDR3 covers 14 residues.